One sample yielded the 26 T cell receptor beta chains listed below, sequenced in a study of cytomegalovirus exposure and HLA in healthy donors. Repertoires were generated with immunoSEQ multiplex PCR, while TCRdb's copy carries only in-frame clones and drops some. The data hold approximately 160,000 clones, with roughly 91% observed a single time. Specimen: PBMCs. Receptors were obtained from a man aged 18 to 29 in good health and CMV-seropositive.

This clone was recorded only once. CDR3 coding DNA: TGTGCCTGGAGTTTCGGCTCTGGGGCCAACGTCCTGACTTTC. Translation gives CAWSFGSGANVLTF. This chain uses TRBV30 with TRBJ2-6; no reliable D call. The germline gives CDR1 GTSNPN, CDR2 SVGIG (reference sequence). The germline V and J ends were trimmed by 2 bases and 0 bases, with 5 bases remaining between them. The CDR3 spans 14 residues. The entire variable domain, with the rest obtained from reference TRBV30 and TRBJ2-6, is as follows: SQTIHQWPATLVQPVGSPLSLECTVEGTSNPNLYWYRQAAGRGLQLLFYSVGIGQISSEVPQNLSASRPQDRQFILSSKKLLLSDSGFYLCAWSFGSGANVLTFGAGSRLTVL.

This chain links TRBV11-2 with TRBJ2-7; D might be TRBD1 (7 bases). CDR3 size: 15 residues. V lost 3 bases and J lost 4, with 16 bases in between. The V gene's germline CDR1 is SGHAT and CDR2 FQNNGV. In DNA, the CDR3 is TGTGCCAGCAGCTTCGGAGGGGGCCGACGGTACGAGCAGTACTTC. Its translation: CASSFGGGRRYEQYF.

This chain uses TRBV2 with TRBJ2-3; weak D call: TRBD1 (6 bases). This CDR3 is 15 amino acids long. The germline V gene encodes CDR1 SNHLY and CDR2 FYNNEI. The germline V and J ends were trimmed by 9 bases and 4 bases, with 20 bases remaining between them. CDR3 nucleotides: TGTGCCAGGGGGTTGTGGGACAAGGAGGCAGATACGCAGTATTTT. Its protein product is CARGLWDKEADTQYF.

This chain joins TRBV9 and TRBJ2-1; tentatively, D is TRBD1 (7 bases). Germline assignment: CDR1 SGDLS and CDR2 YYNGEE. This CDR3 is 18 amino acids long. Trimming removed 0 bases from V and 0 bases from J, with 16 bases in between. CDR3 residues: CASSVDDSQGGSYNEQFF. CDR3 DNA: TGTGCCAGCAGCGTAGATGACAGTCAGGGGGGCTCCTACAATGAGCAGTTCTTC. The variable domain in full, completed from reference TRBV9 and TRBJ2-1, reads DSGVTQTPKHLITATGQRVTLRCSPRSGDLSVYWYQQSLDQGLQFLIQYYNGEERAKGNILERFSAQQFPDLHSELNLSSLELGDSALYFCASSVDDSQGGSYNEQFFGPGTRLTVL.

V is TRBV27 and J is TRBJ2-7, with D possibly being TRBD1 (5 bases). V was cut by 5 bases and J by 2 bases, with 13 bases left in between. Germline CDR1 MNHEY, CDR2 SMNVEV (reference sequence). This CDR3 contains 14 residues. CDR3 sequence reads: CASSPGPSAYEQYF. The CDR3 DNA reads TGTGCCAGCAGTCCAGGGCCAAGTGCCTACGAGCAGTACTTC.

V and J are TRBV10-3 and TRBJ1-2; 8 bases are a match to TRBD1. Trimming cost V 0 bases and J 7 bases; bases outside gene matches: 7. From germline, CDR1 is ENHRY and CDR2 SYGVKD. The CDR3 contains 15 residues. The CDR3 here is CAISESGQGLGGYTF. CDR3 DNA: TGTGCCATCAGTGAGTCCGGACAGGGTCTTGGTGGCTACACCTTC.

The chain combines TRBV25-1 with TRBJ1-1; D not resolved. Trimming removed 5 bases at V and 3 bases at J, with 13 bases between. CDR1 and CDR2 from the germline V gene are MGHDK and SYGVNS. This CDR3 has 14 residues. The CDR3 region is CASSFSRGYTEAFF. CDR3 DNA sequence: TGTGCCAGCAGTTTCTCGCGGGGTTACACTGAAGCTTTCTTT.

V and J are TRBV11-1 and TRBJ2-1; weak D call: TRBD2 (5 bases). Germline assignment: CDR1 SGHAT and CDR2 FQDESV (reference sequence). V was cut by 7 bases and J by 8 bases, with 18 bases left in between. The CDR3 length is 14 residues. In DNA form, the CDR3 reads TGTGCCAGCAATTCAGGAAGGGAGAGCTATGAGCAGTTCTTC. It codes for CASNSGRESYEQFF. The whole variable domain, remainder taken from reference TRBV11-1 and TRBJ2-1, is EAEVAQSPRYKITEKSQAVAFWCDPISGHATLYWYRQILGQGPELLVQFQDESVVDDSQLPKDRFSAERLKGVDSTLKIQPAELGDSAMYLCASNSGRESYEQFFGPGTRLTVL.

This clone was picked up one time. The rearrangement links TRBV29-1 to TRBJ2-7, with TRBD2 matching 13 bases. After removal of 0 bases from V and 10 bases from J, the junction contained 9 bases not matched to a gene. This CDR3 has 15 amino acids. CDR1 and CDR2 from the germline V gene are SQVTM and ANQGSEA. The CDR3: CSVEDRDGLAGDQYF. The CDR3 region has the DNA TGCAGCGTTGAAGATCGGGACGGACTAGCGGGGGACCAGTACTTC.

This chain uses TRBV2 with TRBJ2-7; 9 nucleotides align to TRBD2. Looked up from germline, CDR1 is SNHLY and CDR2 is FYNNEI. The CDR3 length is 12 residues. The CDR3 nucleotides are TGTGCAGGGGGTAGCGGGAGTCACGAGCAGTACTTC. This translates into CAGGSGSHEQYF.

The gene calls are TRBV5-4 and TRBJ2-3, with a weak D call TRBD2 (6 bases). This CDR3 has 16 residues. Trimming cost V 0 bases and J 3 bases, with 14 bases left between them. Germline V gene lookup returns CDR1 SGHNT and CDR2 YYREEE (reference sequence). The CDR3 DNA sequence: TGTGCCAGCAGCTTGGGGGTGGCGGGGCGGACAGATACGCAGTATTTT. It translates to CASSLGVAGRTDTQYF.

The rearrangement joins TRBV6-5 to TRBJ2-2; 10 positions match TRBD1. The ends lost 3 bases at V and 4 bases at J; junction bases unmatched: 5. Looked up from germline, CDR1 is MNHEY and CDR2 is SVGAGI. The CDR3 is 16 amino acids. The CDR3: CASSYRRTGGTGELFF. CDR3 DNA: TGTGCCAGCAGTTATAGGAGGACAGGGGGCACCGGGGAGCTGTTTTTT.

This clone was recorded only once. The J gene is TRBJ1-4, the V gene TRBV11-2; TRBD1 is a possible D gene (5 bases). Between the trimmed V and J ends, which lost 4 bases and 8 bases, there was a span of 20 bases. The CDR3 covers 16 residues. Per the germline V gene, CDR1 is SGHAT and CDR2 is FQNNGV. The CDR3 protein is CASSSRKGPDYEKLFF. In DNA form, the CDR3 reads TGTGCCAGCAGCTCGAGAAAGGGGCCTGATTACGAAAAACTGTTTTTT.

This chain uses TRBV7-6 with TRBJ2-7; maybe TRBD2 (5 bases). Germline CDR1 and CDR2: SGHVS and FNYEAQ. Trimming shortened V by 4 bases and J by 6 bases, and 13 bases separated the two germline ends. This CDR3 comprises 13 residues. In DNA form, the CDR3 reads TGTGCCAGCAGCTCGTCACTAGACACCGAGCAGTACTTC. It translates to CASSSSLDTEQYF.

The rearrangement joins TRBV29-1 to TRBJ2-1, with D perhaps TRBD2 (5 bases). The CDR3 is made up of 13 amino acids. The V end was cut by 4 bases, the J end by 2 bases, with 9 bases between. Germline loops: CDR1 SQVTM, CDR2 ANQGSEA. The DNA of the CDR3 is TGCAGCGTTGGGGCGGGCGCCTACAATGAGCAGTTCTTC. Translation gives CSVGAGAYNEQFF.

This chain joins TRBV7-9 and TRBJ2-5; possibly TRBD1 for D (6 bases). CDR1 SEHNR and CDR2 FQNEAQ come from the germline V gene (reference sequence). The V and J ends lost 6 bases and 4 bases respectively, with 18 bases between them. The CDR3 is made up of 15 amino acids. The DNA for the CDR3 is TGTGCCAGCAGTTTGGTGGGGGCGGTAGGAGAGACCCAGTACTTC. Encoded protein: CASSLVGAVGETQYF.

V is TRBV12-5 and J is TRBJ2-7; 7 bases fit TRBD1. In germline, CDR1 is LGHNT, CDR2 FRNRAP. The CDR3 is 15 residues long. V was clipped by 6 bases and J by 3 bases; unmatched bases: 11. CDR3 DNA: TGTGCTAGTGGCATTGCCCAGGGGGTCCACTACGAGCAGTACTTC. Its translation is CASGIAQGVHYEQYF.

The CDR3 sequence: CASSPRGALSYYGYTF. In DNA form, the CDR3 reads TGTGCCAGCTCCCCCAGGGGCGCACTTTCGTACTATGGCTACACCTTC. V is TRBV18 and J is TRBJ1-2; possibly TRBD1 for D (6 bases). Trimming shortened V by 6 bases and J by 3 bases, and 20 bases separated the two germline ends. Germline-derived CDR1 and CDR2 are KGHSH and LQKENI. The CDR3 covers 16 residues.

This chain joins TRBV29-1 and TRBJ2-7; tentative D call: TRBD2 (7 bases). This CDR3 has 14 residues. Per germline, CDR1 SQVTM and CDR2 ANQGSEA. Deletions cut 2 bases from V and 4 bases from J, with 15 bases between. The CDR3: CSVEIPGEGYEQYF. The CDR3, as DNA: TGCAGCGTTGAAATCCCAGGGGAGGGATACGAGCAGTACTTC.

This chain links TRBV18 with TRBJ2-1; no definite D call. This CDR3 is 12 amino acids long. V dropped 3 bases and J dropped 8 bases, with 8 bases sitting between them. CDR1 and CDR2 (germline): KGHSH, LQKENI. CDR3 sequence (DNA): TGTGCCAGCTCACCGCAGGCATATGAGCAGTTCTTC. As protein: CASSPQAYEQFF.

The chain joins TRBV28 to TRBJ1-2; 8 bases agree with TRBD1. The length of the CDR3 is 14 residues. V lost 5 bases and J lost 6; bases outside the gene matches: 8. Germline loops: CDR1 MDHEN, CDR2 SYDVKM. The CDR3 coding sequence is TGTGCCAGCAGTCCCGGGACAGGATTAAATGGCTACACCTTC. As protein: CASSPGTGLNGYTF.

The chain uses TRBV5-1 and TRBJ1-1; a possible D gene is TRBD1 (5 bases). From germline, CDR1 is SGHRS and CDR2 YFSETQ. V was pared by 0 bases and J by 3 bases, with 12 bases between. There are 15 residues in the CDR3. The CDR3 protein is CASSLGGVSDTEAFF. The DNA of the CDR3 is TGCGCCAGCAGCTTGGGGGGGGTCAGCGACACTGAAGCTTTCTTT.

In DNA, the CDR3 is TGTGCCAGCAGTGGGACCCGGATCGGGAGGGCCGCCTACGAGCAGTACTTC. It translates to CASSGTRIGRAAYEQYF. The V call is TRBV6-1, the J call TRBJ2-7, with TRBD2 identical over 8 bases. The CDR3 has 17 amino acids. Trimming took 4 bases from V and 2 from J; bases not matched to a gene: 13. Germline CDR1 and CDR2: MNHNS and SASEGT.

This chain joins TRBV30 and TRBJ2-1; D possibly corresponds to TRBD2 (5 bases). V was trimmed by 3 bases and J by 4 bases, leaving 10 bases between them. CDR3 size: 13 residues. Germline CDR1 and CDR2: GTSNPN and SVGIG (reference sequence). CDR3 protein: CAWSPPGYNEQFF. CDR3 nucleotides: TGTGCCTGGAGCCCCCCGGGATACAATGAGCAGTTCTTC.

The V gene is TRBV30, the J gene TRBJ1-5; weak D call: TRBD1 (6 bases). Trimming took 5 bases from V and 5 from J, leaving 13 bases between them. CDR3 size: 13 residues. Germline V gene data show CDR1 as GTSNPN and CDR2 as SVGIG (reference sequence). The CDR3 DNA follows: TGTGCCTGGTCAGGACAGCTTGATCAGCCCCAGCATTTT. It translates to CAWSGQLDQPQHF. The full variable domain, with the rest looked up from reference TRBV30 and TRBJ1-5, is SQTIHQWPATLVQPVGSPLSLECTVEGTSNPNLYWYRQAAGRGLQLLFYSVGIGQISSEVPQNLSASRPQDRQFILSSKKLLLSDSGFYLCAWSGQLDQPQHFGDGTRLSIL.

This clone was observed a handful of times. J is TRBJ2-2 and V is TRBV6-5; D possibly corresponds to TRBD1 (5 bases). Germline CDR1 reads MNHEY; CDR2 reads SVGAGI. V was clipped by 0 bases and J by 8 bases, with 16 bases between them. CDR3 length: 16 residues. CDR3 residues: CASSYSPGSRIGELFF. As DNA, the CDR3 is TGTGCCAGCAGTTACTCTCCAGGGTCCCGGATTGGGGAGCTGTTTTTT.